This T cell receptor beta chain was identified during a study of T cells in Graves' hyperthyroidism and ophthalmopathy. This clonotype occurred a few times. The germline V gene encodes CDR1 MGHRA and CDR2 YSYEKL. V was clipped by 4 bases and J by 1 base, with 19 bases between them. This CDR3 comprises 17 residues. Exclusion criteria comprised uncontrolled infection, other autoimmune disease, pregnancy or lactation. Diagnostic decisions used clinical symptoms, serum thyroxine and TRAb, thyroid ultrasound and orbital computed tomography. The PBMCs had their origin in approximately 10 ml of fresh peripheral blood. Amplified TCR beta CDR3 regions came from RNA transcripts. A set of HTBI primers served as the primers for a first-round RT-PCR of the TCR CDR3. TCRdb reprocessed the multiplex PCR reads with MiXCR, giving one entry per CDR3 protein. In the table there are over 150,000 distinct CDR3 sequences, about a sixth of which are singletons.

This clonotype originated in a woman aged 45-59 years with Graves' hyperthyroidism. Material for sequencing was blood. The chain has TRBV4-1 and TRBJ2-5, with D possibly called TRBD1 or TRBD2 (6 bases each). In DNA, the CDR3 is TGCGCCAGCAGCCGAACGGTCGCGAGGGGGGTCCAAGAGACCCAGTACTTC. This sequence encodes CASSRTVARGVQETQYF.